The next 20 T cell receptor beta chains were all read from a single sample in a study of T cell responses to AZD1222 COVID-19 vaccine. Some clones are missing from TCRdb's copy, which holds only in-frame ones; the method was immunoSEQ multiplex PCR. The sample lists about 120,000 clones; 88% were seen once. The sample consisted of peripheral blood, taken on day 0 of AZD1222 vaccination. The receptors originated from an adult in good health.

To note about this clone: Other DNA variants within this sample encode the same CDR3. As DNA, the CDR3 is TGCAGTGCTAGTCGGGGCGGCTACACCTTC. It is translated as CSASRGGYTF. V usage is TRBV20-1 and J usage is TRBJ1-2, with D possibly TRBD1 on 5 matching bases. Germline CDR1 and CDR2: DFQATT and SNEGSKA (reference sequence). This CDR3 contains 10 residues. V dropped 3 bases and J dropped 8 bases, with 7 bases sitting between them.

J is TRBJ1-2 and V is TRBV2; 7 nucleotides agree with TRBD1. The V gene's germline CDR1 is SNHLY and CDR2 FYNNEI. The CDR3 extends over 15 amino acids. With V trimmed by 5 bases and J by 1 base, 7 bases remained unmatched. Written as DNA, the CDR3 is TGTGCCAGCAGTAGGGACAGAGGAGTTAACTATGGCTACACCTTC. Translated, it gives CASSRDRGVNYGYTF.

This chain uses TRBV2 with TRBJ2-7; TRBD1 matches 9 bases. The germline V gene encodes CDR1 SNHLY and CDR2 FYNNEI. The CDR3 is made up of 15 amino acids. V lost 1 base, J lost 7 bases, and 8 bases stayed unmatched. The CDR3 nucleotides are TGTGCCAGCAGTGAAGGGACAGGGGAGAGTGTGGAGCAGTACTTC. Its translation: CASSEGTGESVEQYF.

V usage is TRBV6-2 or TRBV6-3 and J usage is TRBJ1-5; 8 positions agree with TRBD1. This CDR3 contains 16 residues. V lost 6 bases to trimming and J lost 4 bases; unmatched junction nucleotides: 11. CDR1 and CDR2 (germline): MNHEY, SVGEGT. The CDR3 sequence is CASSPRDRGGNQPQHF. Here the CDR3 DNA reads TGTGCCAGCAGCCCCAGAGACAGGGGTGGGAATCAGCCCCAGCATTTT.

The rearrangement links TRBV6-1 to TRBJ1-4; 8 nucleotides align to TRBD1. J gave up 6 bases and V 3 bases, and 3 bases lay outside the gene matches. This CDR3 contains 14 residues. Germline lookup yields CDR1 MNHNS and CDR2 SASEGT. CDR3 DNA sequence: TGTGCCAGCAGTGAGACAGGGGCCGATGAAAAACTGTTTTTT. Protein sequence: CASSETGADEKLFF.

The chain joins TRBV3-1 (or the pseudogene TRBV3-2) to TRBJ1-2; the D is unclear. V dropped 5 bases and J dropped 8 bases, with 12 bases sitting between them. Germline V gene sequence: CDR1 LGHDT, CDR2 YNNKEL (reference sequence). The CDR3 is 12 residues long. CDR3: CASSTAAMGYTF. DNA of the CDR3: TGTGCCAGCAGCACGGCGGCGATGGGCTACACCTTC.

J is TRBJ1-2 and V is TRBV7-2; maybe TRBD1 (6 bases). The CDR3 length is 16 residues. Trimming stripped 1 base from V and 8 bases from J, with 20 bases between. Per the germline V gene, CDR1 is SGHTA and CDR2 is FQGNSA. In nucleotides, the CDR3 is TGTGCCAGCAGCTTAGGGGGGCGGACGGAACTATGGGGCTACACCTTC. Translated, it gives CASSLGGRTELWGYTF.

V is TRBV5-1 and J is TRBJ1-1; maybe TRBD1 (5 bases). V was cut by 0 bases and J by 5 bases, with 14 bases left in between. The germline CDR1 and CDR2 sequences are SGHRS and YFSETQ. This CDR3 is 15 amino acids long. For the CDR3, the DNA is TGCGCCAGCAGCTTGGGACCAACCCAGGGAACTGAAGCTTTCTTT. This codes for CASSLGPTQGTEAFF.

The chain employs TRBV3-1 (or the pseudogene TRBV3-2) and TRBJ2-1, with D possibly being TRBD2 (5 bases). V lost 0 bases, J lost 4 bases, and 22 bases lay in between. Germline V lookup: CDR1 LGHDT, CDR2 YNNKEL (reference sequence). The CDR3 has 19 residues. The CDR3, as DNA: TGTGCCAGCAGCCAAGATTGGGGAGCCCCCTTTCCCTTTTACAATGAGCAGTTCTTC. This encodes CASSQDWGAPFPFYNEQFF.

The chain couples TRBV18 to TRBJ2-7; perhaps TRBD2 as D (6 bases). Germline V CDR1 and CDR2: KGHSH, LQKENI. V was cut by 4 bases and J by 6 bases, with 13 bases left in between. This CDR3 has 13 amino acids. CDR3 sequence reads: CASSLNGGTEQYF. The CDR3 nucleotides are TGTGCCAGCTCACTCAATGGGGGGACCGAGCAGTACTTC.

The V and J genes are TRBV6-5 and TRBJ1-2, with D tentatively TRBD1 (6 bases). The CDR3 is 13 amino acids. CDR1 MNHEY and CDR2 SVGAGI come from the germline V gene. V gave up 4 bases and J gave up 4 bases, with 10 bases separating them. DNA of the CDR3: TGTGCCAGCAGTTCTACAGGGTTCTATGGCTACACCTTC. Protein: CASSSTGFYGYTF.

The rearrangement links TRBV19 to TRBJ1-6; no clear D. CDR3 length: 15 amino acids. V was clipped by 5 bases and J by 0 bases, with 8 bases between them. The germline V gene has CDR1 LNHDA and CDR2 SQIVND (reference sequence). CDR3 residues: CASSGLSSYNSPLHF. The CDR3 bases are TGTGCCAGTAGTGGGCTTAGCTCCTATAATTCACCCCTCCACTTT.

The chain employs TRBV3-1 (or the pseudogene TRBV3-2) and TRBJ1-2; D call uncertain. The CDR3 consists of 14 residues. V was trimmed by 1 base and J by 4 bases, leaving 10 bases between them. Germline V gene data show CDR1 as LGHDT and CDR2 as YNNKEL (reference sequence). The DNA for the CDR3 is TGTGCCAGCAGCCAAGGCGGACGCGGCTATGGCTACACCTTC. Its translation is CASSQGGRGYGYTF.

The V gene is TRBV27, the J gene TRBJ1-6; D is unclear. The CDR3 is 14 amino acids. Deletions cut 2 bases from V and 9 bases from J, with 11 bases between. Germline-derived CDR1 and CDR2 are MNHEY and SMNVEV (reference sequence). The CDR3 sequence is CASSLARDRSPLHF. CDR3 nucleotide sequence: TGTGCCAGCAGTTTAGCAAGGGATCGTTCACCCCTCCACTTT.

The chain is built from TRBV5-1 and TRBJ2-1; possible D gene TRBD1, 5 bases. Per the germline V gene, CDR1 is SGHRS and CDR2 is YFSETQ. V was pared by 1 base and J by 5 bases, with 13 bases between. This CDR3 is built from 15 residues. The CDR3 here is CASSLLAGWDNEQFF. In DNA form, the CDR3 reads TGCGCCAGCAGCTTGCTGGCAGGGTGGGACAATGAGCAGTTCTTC.

This clone was counted a few times. The chain recombines TRBV7-9 with TRBJ2-3, with TRBD1 identical over 9 bases. V gave up 5 bases and J gave up 3 bases; unmatched junction bases: 9. Germline assignment: CDR1 SEHNR and CDR2 FQNEAQ (reference sequence). The CDR3 covers 16 residues. The CDR3 region has the DNA TGTGCCAGCAGCGGTCGGGACAGGGTTTGGACAGATACGCAGTATTTT. The encoded protein is CASSGRDRVWTDTQYF. The full variable domain, rest sourced from reference TRBV7-9 and TRBJ2-3, is DTGVSQNPRHKITKRGQNVTFRCDPISEHNRLYWYRQTLGQGPEFLTYFQNEAQLEKSRLLSDRFSAERPKGSFSTLEIQRTEQGDSAMYLCASSGRDRVWTDTQYFGPGTRLTVL.

This chain joins TRBV6-5 and TRBJ1-1; no definite D call. The CDR3 covers 14 residues. CDR1 MNHEY and CDR2 SVGAGI come from the germline V gene. With 6 bases removed from V and 0 bases from J, the gap between germline ends came to 11 bases. This CDR3 reads CASSSGVMNTEAFF. CDR3 DNA sequence: TGTGCCAGCAGCTCCGGAGTAATGAACACTGAAGCTTTCTTT.

The chain uses TRBV5-1 and TRBJ1-1, with D tentatively TRBD1 (6 bases). Germline V gene data show CDR1 as SGHRS and CDR2 as YFSETQ. V was trimmed by 4 bases and J by 1 base, leaving 8 bases between them. The length of the CDR3 is 13 residues. Here the CDR3 reads CASSMTGNTEAFF. In nucleotides, the CDR3 is TGCGCCAGCAGCATGACAGGGAACACTGAAGCTTTCTTT.

The chain couples TRBV29-1 to TRBJ2-6, with no clear D. The CDR3 runs to 15 residues. V was cut by 3 bases and J by 4 bases, with 13 bases left in between. CDR1 and CDR2 (germline): SQVTM, ANQGSEA. CDR3 residues: CSVEGGLYGANVLTF. In DNA form, the CDR3 reads TGCAGCGTTGAGGGTGGGCTCTACGGGGCCAACGTCCTGACTTTC.

The V call is TRBV10-2, the J call TRBJ2-7, with a tentative D call TRBD1 (6 bases). With 3 bases removed from V and 5 bases from J, the gap between germline ends came to 11 bases. CDR1 WSHSY and CDR2 SAAADI come from the germline V gene. This CDR3 comprises 13 residues. The CDR3 here is CASSDPAGDEQYF. CDR3 sequence (DNA): TGCGCCAGCAGTGACCCGGCAGGGGACGAGCAGTACTTC.